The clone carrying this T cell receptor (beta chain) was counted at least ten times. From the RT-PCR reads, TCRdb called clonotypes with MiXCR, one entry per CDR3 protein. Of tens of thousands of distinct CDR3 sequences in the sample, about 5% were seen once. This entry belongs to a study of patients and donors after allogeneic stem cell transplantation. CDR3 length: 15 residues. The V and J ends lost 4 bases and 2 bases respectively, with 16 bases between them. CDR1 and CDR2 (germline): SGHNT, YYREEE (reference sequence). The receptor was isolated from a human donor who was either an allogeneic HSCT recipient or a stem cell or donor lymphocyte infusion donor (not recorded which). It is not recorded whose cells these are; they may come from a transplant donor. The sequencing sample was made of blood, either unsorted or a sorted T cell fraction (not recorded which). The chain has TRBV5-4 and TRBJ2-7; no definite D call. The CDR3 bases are TGTGCCAGCAGCGTTCCTAGTGACCGTCCCTACGAGCAGTACTTC. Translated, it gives CASSVPSDRPYEQYF.